This T cell receptor beta chain was captured by sequencing in a study of T-cell memory formation after mild COVID-19. Points from the study as a whole: The finding that pre-infection memory included some responding clones suggested that cross-reactive memory joined. Unconfirmed was the SARS-CoV-2 specificity of second-wave clones that peaked on day 37.

The CDR3 runs 14 residues. J gave up 4 bases and V 1 base, and 4 bases lay outside the gene matches. Germline values: CDR1 SGHDT, CDR2 YYEEEE. TCRdb fed the 5' RACE reads into MiXCR, producing one record per CDR3 protein. Here the sample spans 300,000 or so distinct CDR3 sequences, more than 15% being singletons. In the case of this clonotype: Its antigen is currently unknown.

The TCR sequence derives from a young man who had mild COVID-19 (a few samples of this study predate the infection). Cell type and time point are not known. This rearrangement joins TRBV5-6 to TRBJ1-2, with TRBD1 matching over 7 bases. The sequenced material came from PBMCs or a T cell subset sorted from them (not recorded which). The CDR3 loop is CASSLQGQPYGYTF. The CDR3 DNA follows: TGTGCCAGCAGCTTGCAGGGACAGCCCTATGGCTACACCTTC.